These 16 T cell receptor beta chains share one sample of origin, sequenced in a study of monozygotic twins with cystic fibrosis. Here immunoSEQ multiplex PCR was the method, and the copy in TCRdb shows in-frame clones only, minus some. In the table there are approximately 36,000 clones, 80% to 95% of which are singletons. The sequenced sample consisted of blood. These receptors all stem from a boy aged 2 to 10 with cystic fibrosis.

This chain joins TRBV6-6 and TRBJ2-7; 11 bases align to TRBD1. Germline trimming cut 7 bases from V and 10 bases from J; bases unmatched to any gene: 12. The CDR3 covers 14 residues. The germline V gene has CDR1 MNHNY and CDR2 SVGAGI (reference sequence). In DNA, the CDR3 is TGTGCCAGCACCCTAACCGGGACAGGGGGTGGACAGTACTTC. Its translation is CASTLTGTGGGQYF.

The V and J genes are TRBV7-8 and TRBJ2-2; D perhaps matches TRBD2 (7 bases). Per germline, CDR1 SGHVS and CDR2 FQNEAQ. V lost 5 bases and J lost 5, with 30 bases in between. The CDR3 has 20 residues. CDR3 sequence: CASSPPTPRGAGDLTGELFF. The CDR3 DNA follows: TGTGCCAGCAGCCCCCCAACCCCACGGGGGGCGGGGGACCTAACCGGGGAGCTGTTTTTT.

V usage is TRBV19 and J usage is TRBJ1-1; D is possibly TRBD1 (6 bases). V was cut by 0 bases and J by 0 bases, with 17 bases left in between. Germline values: CDR1 LNHDA, CDR2 SQIVND (reference sequence). CDR3 length: 18 amino acids. Here the CDR3 DNA reads TGTGCCAGTAGTATAGATGGCTCTATGGGGGGCATGAACACTGAAGCTTTCTTT. Its protein product is CASSIDGSMGGMNTEAFF. The whole variable domain, remainder taken from reference TRBV19 and TRBJ1-1, is DGGITQSPKYLFRKEGQNVTLSCEQNLNHDAMYWYRQDPGQGLRLIYYSQIVNDFQKGDIAEGYSVSREKKESFPLTVTSAQKNPTAFYLCASSIDGSMGGMNTEAFFGQGTRLTVV.

CDR3 DNA: TGTGCCAGTAGCGGGAGGACTAATGAAAAACTGTTTTTT. It specifies CASSGRTNEKLFF. This chain joins TRBV19 and TRBJ1-4; D uncertain. The CDR3 spans 13 residues. Per the germline V gene, CDR1 is LNHDA and CDR2 is SQIVND (reference sequence). V gave up 6 bases and J gave up 2 bases, with 7 bases separating them.

The chain carries TRBV6-6 and TRBJ1-1; D is perhaps TRBD1 (6 bases). Trimming shortened V by 0 bases and J by 0 bases, and 8 bases separated the two germline ends. The CDR3 totals 15 residues. Germline CDR1 reads MNHNY; CDR2 reads SVGAGI (reference sequence). The CDR3 nucleotides read TGTGCCAGCAGTTACTCCGGACAGCTGAACACTGAAGCTTTCTTT. Encoded protein: CASSYSGQLNTEAFF.

The rearrangement links TRBV6-1 to TRBJ2-5; 8 bases are shared with TRBD2. Germline CDR1 reads MNHNS; CDR2 reads SASEGT. Unmatched junction bases numbered 3, after V lost 4 bases and J lost 5 bases. This CDR3 has 13 residues. The chain's CDR3 is CASSATSVETQYF. The CDR3 nucleotides read TGTGCCAGCAGTGCGACTAGCGTGGAGACCCAGTACTTC.

V is TRBV7-9 and J is TRBJ1-1; D gene uncertain. Germline CDR1 reads SEHNR; CDR2 reads FQNEAQ (reference sequence). This CDR3 contains 11 residues. V dropped 1 base and J dropped 8 bases, with 5 bases sitting between them. The CDR3 loop is CASSLEAEAFF. In DNA form, the CDR3 reads TGTGCCAGCAGCTTAGAGGCGGAAGCTTTCTTT.

The gene calls are TRBV4-1 and TRBJ2-7; the D gene could be TRBD1 or TRBD2 (5 bases each). TRBJ2-5 matches the DNA end more closely, so the J call is doubtful. Germline assignment: CDR1 MGHRA and CDR2 YSYEKL. The CDR3 is made up of 15 amino acids. CDR3 region: CASSTQGVERETQYF. The CDR3 nucleotides are TGCGCCAGCAGCACACAAGGGGTGGAGCGGGAGACCCAGTACTTC.

The chain is built from TRBV9 and TRBJ1-2, with D maybe TRBD1 (6 bases). The CDR3 has 15 amino acids. V was clipped by 2 bases and J by 8 bases, with 19 bases between them. The germline CDR1 and CDR2 sequences are SGDLS and YYNGEE. The CDR3 loop is CASSVLTGLSGGYTF. In DNA, the CDR3 is TGTGCCAGCAGCGTCTTGACAGGCTTATCGGGAGGCTACACCTTC. Supplemented by reference TRBV9 and TRBJ1-2, the full variable domain reads DSGVTQTPKHLITATGQRVTLRCSPRSGDLSVYWYQQSLDQGLQFLIQYYNGEERAKGNILERFSAQQFPDLHSELNLSSLELGDSALYFCASSVLTGLSGGYTFGSGTRLTVV.

This clone was found once. V and J are TRBV11-2 and TRBJ1-3; no definite D call. CDR3 length: 15 residues. Trimming cost V 0 bases and J 2 bases, with 8 bases left between them. Germline lookup yields CDR1 SGHAT and CDR2 FQNNGV. CDR3 residues: CASSLDLYAGNTIYF. CDR3 DNA sequence: TGTGCCAGCAGCTTAGATCTTTACGCTGGAAACACCATATATTTT. The entire variable domain, with the rest obtained from reference TRBV11-2 and TRBJ1-3, is as follows: EAGVAQSPRYKIIEKRQSVAFWCNPISGHATLYWYQQILGQGPKLLIQFQNNGVVDDSQLPKDRFSAERLKGVDSTLKIQPAKLEDSAVYLCASSLDLYAGNTIYFGEGSWLTVV.

This clone was detected a few times. The gene calls are TRBV7-3 and TRBJ1-4; no reliable D call. The V end lost 5 bases, the J end lost 10 bases, and 26 bases lay between the germline ends. The CDR3 has 17 amino acids. The germline CDR1 and CDR2 sequences are SGHTA and FQGTGA. CDR3 coding DNA: TGTGCCAGCAGCCCGCACCTAGGAGAGGACCAACCAGGAAAACTGTTTTTT. Translated: CASSPHLGEDQPGKLFF.

This clone was seen just once. The chain joins TRBV5-1 to TRBJ1-6; tentative D call: TRBD1 (5 bases). The CDR3 sequence is 22 residues long. With 0 bases removed from V and 7 bases from J, the gap between germline ends came to 32 bases. Germline V gene data show CDR1 as SGHRS and CDR2 as YFSETQ. In DNA form, the CDR3 reads TGCGCCAGCAGCTTGGACCCCGGGGACGGTGAAAGGGAGGGCCCCTCCAATTCACCCCTCCACTTT. It yields the protein CASSLDPGDGEREGPSNSPLHF.

The chain joins TRBV9 to TRBJ1-1; TRBD1 might be the D (5 bases). V was pared by 3 bases and J by 1 base, with 10 bases between. Per the germline V gene, CDR1 is SGDLS and CDR2 is YYNGEE. The CDR3 spans 14 residues. CDR3: CASSDNTGNTEAFF. CDR3 in DNA: TGTGCCAGCAGCGACAATACAGGGAACACTGAAGCTTTCTTT. The full variable domain, completed using reference TRBV9 and TRBJ1-1, is DSGVTQTPKHLITATGQRVTLRCSPRSGDLSVYWYQQSLDQGLQFLIQYYNGEERAKGNILERFSAQQFPDLHSELNLSSLELGDSALYFCASSDNTGNTEAFFGQGTRLTVV.

The chain has TRBV6-5 and TRBJ1-5; D gene ambiguous. Germline V gene data show CDR1 as MNHEY and CDR2 as SVGAGI. This CDR3 region has 16 residues. Trimming removed 0 bases from V and 2 bases from J, with 11 bases in between. The CDR3 reads CASSYSAGLGNQPQHF. The DNA of the CDR3 is TGTGCCAGCAGTTACTCGGCGGGTTTGGGCAATCAGCCCCAGCATTTT.

CDR3 coding DNA: TGCGCCAGCAGTTGGGACGGTCGGGGCTACACCTTC. As protein: CASSWDGRGYTF. The chain carries TRBV5-1 and TRBJ1-2; the D gene is possibly TRBD1 (5 bases). Trimming left V 5 bases short and J 8 bases short, with 13 bases between. Germline V lookup: CDR1 SGHRS, CDR2 YFSETQ. CDR3 length equals 12 residues.

This clone was observed once. The chain carries TRBV27 and TRBJ2-6; D ambiguous. The CDR3 runs to 15 residues. Trimming pared 5 bases from V and 0 bases from J, leaving 8 bases between. CDR1 MNHEY and CDR2 SMNVEV come from the germline V gene (reference sequence). As DNA, the CDR3 is TGTGCCAGCAGTAACCTCCCCTCTGGGGCCAACGTCCTGACTTTC. Translating it yields CASSNLPSGANVLTF.